The 12 T cell receptor beta chains in this list originate from one sample, sequenced in a study of blood T cells in healthy people across ages. Together with a sample-barcoded 5' primer, a J-beta primer mix was included in a second PCR lasting roughly 7 to 11 cycles. TCRdb redid the calling of the 5' RACE reads with MiXCR, one entry per CDR3 protein. The sample lists some 1.6 million distinct CDR3 sequences; roughly 32% were seen once. Sequences were obtained from blood. These receptors originate from a woman in her twenties or thirties in good health.

Notes on this clonotype: Possible read error: a much larger clone is one base away. The rearrangement uses TRBV4-1 and TRBJ2-3; 7 nucleotides match TRBD2. This CDR3 has 15 residues. Germline assignment: CDR1 MGHRA and CDR2 YSYEKL. The CDR3 here is CTSSQVGLSTDTQYF. The CDR3 region has the DNA TGCACCAGCAGCCAAGTGGGACTAAGCACAGATACGCAGTATTTT.

This chain connects TRBV28 to TRBJ2-5; D is uncertain. The CDR3 loop spans 13 amino acids. V dropped 4 bases and J dropped 9 bases, with 15 bases sitting between them. CDR1 and CDR2 (germline): MDHEN, SYDVKM. The CDR3 here is CASSSMEAWAQYF. The CDR3 bases are TGTGCCAGCAGTTCGATGGAAGCTTGGGCCCAGTACTTC.

The rearrangement joins TRBV4-2 to TRBJ2-7, with 11 bases aligning to TRBD2. The V segment lost 0 bases and the J segment 10 bases; nucleotides outside the gene matches: 17. Germline CDR1 is LGHNA and CDR2 is YNFKEQ. CDR3 length: 18 amino acids. The CDR3 spells CASSQDLLAGALKEAQYF. The DNA of the CDR3 is TGTGCCAGCAGCCAAGATCTACTAGCGGGGGCCTTAAAAGAGGCCCAGTACTTC.

The V call is TRBV10-2, the J call TRBJ2-3; 9 nucleotides agree with TRBD2. CDR1 is WSHSY, CDR2 SAAADI, per germline. Trimming removed 2 bases from V and 2 bases from J; junction bases left unmatched: 5. The CDR3 totals 16 residues. The CDR3: CASSEPGTSHTDTQYF. The CDR3 nucleotides read TGCGCCAGCAGTGAGCCCGGGACTAGCCACACAGATACGCAGTATTTT.

This chain uses TRBV5-1 with TRBJ1-4; TRBD1 aligns across 7 bases. Germline values: CDR1 SGHRS, CDR2 YFSETQ. The CDR3 has 15 amino acids. The junction had 7 bases not matched to a gene; V was cut back by 6 bases and J by 2 bases. Here the CDR3 DNA reads TGCGCCAGCAATTCGACAGGGTACACTAATGAAAAACTGTTTTTT. Encoded protein: CASNSTGYTNEKLFF.

The CDR3 DNA is TGTGCCAGTGGGATGGAGTTAGCCGGGGAGCTGTTTTTT. Amino acids: CASGMELAGELFF. The chain links TRBV2 to TRBJ2-2; D is unresolved. Germline V gene sequence: CDR1 SNHLY, CDR2 FYNNEI. This CDR3 has 13 residues. The V gene lost 9 bases and the J gene lost 6 bases, with 14 bases spanning the gap.

This clonotype was detected many times. The rearrangement uses TRBV10-3 and TRBJ2-1; no definite D call. The CDR3 totals 15 residues. Germline V gene sequence: CDR1 ENHRY, CDR2 SYGVKD. V gave up 5 bases and J gave up 5 bases, with 16 bases separating them. CDR3 sequence: CAISSGPTMDNEQFF. CDR3 in DNA: TGTGCCATCAGTTCGGGCCCGACGATGGACAATGAGCAGTTCTTC.

The chain uses TRBV5-1 and TRBJ2-7; a weak D match, TRBD1 (6 bases). The DNA matches TRBJ2-5 better at its end, which makes the J call doubtful. Germline assignment: CDR1 SGHRS and CDR2 YFSETQ. The CDR3 is 13 amino acids. The CDR3 loop reads CASSITGMETQYF. CDR3 DNA: TGCGCCAGCAGCATAACAGGGATGGAGACCCAGTACTTC.

This clonotype has only one observation. A much larger clone is a single base away; this may be a read error. CDR3 DNA: TGTGCCATCAGTGCCCCAGCGGATGTCTACGAGCAGTACTTC. Protein: CAISAPADVYEQYF. The V and J genes are TRBV10-3 and TRBJ2-5; D is possibly TRBD2 (5 bases). Matching the DNA end better, TRBJ2-7 makes the J call doubtful. Germline assignment: CDR1 ENHRY and CDR2 SYGVKD. This CDR3 is 14 amino acids long.

Ten or more counts support this clonotype. The chain employs TRBV29-1 and TRBJ2-3, with TRBD2 as a possible D gene (6 bases). V lost 5 bases and J lost 3, with 15 bases in between. This CDR3 region has 14 residues. Germline CDR1 SQVTM, CDR2 ANQGSEA. In DNA form, the CDR3 reads TGCAGCGTTAAGGGACCGGCGGGAACAGATACGCAGTATTTT. This sequence encodes CSVKGPAGTDTQYF.

This clonotype came up many times. The rearrangement joins TRBV29-1 to TRBJ2-7; D unresolved. With 4 bases removed from V and 3 bases from J, the gap between germline ends came to 10 bases. From germline, CDR1 is SQVTM and CDR2 ANQGSEA. CDR3 size: 12 residues. The CDR3 nucleotides read TGCAGCGTTGTACTTGTCGACTACGAGCAGTACTTC. Translating it yields CSVVLVDYEQYF.

This chain connects TRBV5-1 to TRBJ2-7; 13 bases map to TRBD2. The J call is in doubt because the DNA end fits TRBJ2-5 better. The germline CDR1 and CDR2 sequences are SGHRS and YFSETQ. This CDR3 comprises 15 residues. The CDR3 coding sequence is TGCGCCAGCAGCTGGACTAGCGGGGGTGGAGAGACCCAGTACTTC. The encoded protein is CASSWTSGGGETQYF.